This TCR beta chain was profiled in a study of T cells in Graves' hyperthyroidism and ophthalmopathy. General study findings and limits: Model output signaled ophthalmopathy a median about 6.3 months ahead of onset.

Using RNA transcripts as the source, TCR beta CDR3 regions were amplified. RT-PCR in the first round (using the HTBI primer set) targeted the TCR CDR3. TCRdb called the multiplex PCR reads again in MiXCR, with one record for every CDR3 protein. The repertoire holds about 340,000 distinct CDR3 sequences, with around a sixth as singletons. Germline CDR1 DFQATT, CDR2 SNEGSKA (reference sequence). There are 14 residues in the CDR3. Germline trimming cut 6 bases from V and 0 bases from J; bases unmatched to any gene: 7. This clonotype was counted between two and nine times. Its antigen is currently unknown. Graves' hyperthyroidism qualified as stable when ophthalmopathy did not progress within 18 months.

The sequence came from a woman aged 50 to 60 with Graves' hyperthyroidism. The rearrangement uses TRBV20-1 and TRBJ1-1; 7 bases match TRBD1. Sequenced input: blood. CDR3 amino acids: CSARLGTVNTEAFF. DNA for the CDR3: TGCAGTGCCAGACTAGGGACAGTGAACACTGAAGCTTTCTTT.